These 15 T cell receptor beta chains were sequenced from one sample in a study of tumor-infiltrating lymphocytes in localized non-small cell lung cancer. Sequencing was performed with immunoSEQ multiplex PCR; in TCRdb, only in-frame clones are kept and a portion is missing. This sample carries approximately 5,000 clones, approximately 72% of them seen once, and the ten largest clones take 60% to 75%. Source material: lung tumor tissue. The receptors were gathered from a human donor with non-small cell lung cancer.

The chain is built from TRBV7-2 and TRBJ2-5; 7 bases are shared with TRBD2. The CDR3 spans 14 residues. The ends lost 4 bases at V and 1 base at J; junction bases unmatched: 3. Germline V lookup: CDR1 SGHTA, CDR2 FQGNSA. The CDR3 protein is CASSSWTSQETQYF. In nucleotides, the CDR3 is TGTGCCAGCAGCTCATGGACTAGCCAAGAGACCCAGTACTTC.

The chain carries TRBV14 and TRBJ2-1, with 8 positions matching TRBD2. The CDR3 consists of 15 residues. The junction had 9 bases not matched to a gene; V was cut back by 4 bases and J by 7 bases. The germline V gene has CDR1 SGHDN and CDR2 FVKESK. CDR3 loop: CASSPSGGPGNEQFF. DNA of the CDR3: TGTGCCAGCAGCCCGTCGGGGGGGCCAGGGAATGAGCAGTTCTTC.

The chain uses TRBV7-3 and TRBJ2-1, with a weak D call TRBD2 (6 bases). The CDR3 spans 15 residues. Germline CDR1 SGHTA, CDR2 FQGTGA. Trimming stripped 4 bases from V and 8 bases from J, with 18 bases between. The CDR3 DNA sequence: TGTGCCAGCAGCTCCTACGGCGGGGCAGGAGATGAGCAGTTCTTC. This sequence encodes CASSSYGGAGDEQFF.

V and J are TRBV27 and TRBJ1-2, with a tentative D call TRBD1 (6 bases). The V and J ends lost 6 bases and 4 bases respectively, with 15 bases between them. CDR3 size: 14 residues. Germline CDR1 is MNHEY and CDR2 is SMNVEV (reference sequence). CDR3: CASRGGGRGYGYTF. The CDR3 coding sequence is TGTGCCAGCAGGGGCGGGGGCCGGGGCTATGGCTACACCTTC.

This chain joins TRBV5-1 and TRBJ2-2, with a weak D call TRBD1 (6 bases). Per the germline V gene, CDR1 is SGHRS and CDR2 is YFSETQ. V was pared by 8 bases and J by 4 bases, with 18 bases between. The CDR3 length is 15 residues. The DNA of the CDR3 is TGCGCCAGTAGAGGACAGCCCGAGGGCACCGGGGAGCTGTTTTTT. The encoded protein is CASRGQPEGTGELFF. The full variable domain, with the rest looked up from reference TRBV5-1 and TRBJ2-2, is KAGVTQTPRYLIKTRGQQVTLSCSPISGHRSVSWYQQTPGQGLQFLFEYFSETQRNKGNFPGRFSGRQFSNSRSEMNVSTLELGDSALYLCASRGQPEGTGELFFGEGSRLTVL.

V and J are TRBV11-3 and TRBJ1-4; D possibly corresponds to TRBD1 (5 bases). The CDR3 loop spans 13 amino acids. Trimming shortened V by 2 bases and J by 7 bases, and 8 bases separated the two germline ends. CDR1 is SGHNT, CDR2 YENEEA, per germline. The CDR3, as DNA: TGTGCCAGCAGCTTAAGGGGAGGTGAAAAACTGTTTTTT. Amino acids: CASSLRGGEKLFF.

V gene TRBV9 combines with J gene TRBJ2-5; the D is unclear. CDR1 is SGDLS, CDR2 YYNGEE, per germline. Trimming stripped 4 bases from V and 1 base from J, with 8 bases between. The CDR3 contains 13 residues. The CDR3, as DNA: TGTGCCAGCAGCTCCGGGCCCCAAGAGACCCAGTACTTC. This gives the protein CASSSGPQETQYF.

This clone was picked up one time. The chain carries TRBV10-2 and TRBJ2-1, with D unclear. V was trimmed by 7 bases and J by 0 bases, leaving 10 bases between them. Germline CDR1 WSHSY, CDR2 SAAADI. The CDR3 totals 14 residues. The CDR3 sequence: CASTASSSYNEQFF. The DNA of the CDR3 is TGCGCCAGCACTGCCAGCAGCTCCTACAATGAGCAGTTCTTC.

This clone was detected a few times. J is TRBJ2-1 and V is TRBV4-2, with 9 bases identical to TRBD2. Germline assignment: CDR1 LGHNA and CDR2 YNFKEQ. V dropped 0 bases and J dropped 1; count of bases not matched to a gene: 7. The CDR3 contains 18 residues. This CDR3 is CASSQDHSSGGSYNEQFF. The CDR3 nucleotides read TGTGCCAGCAGCCAAGATCACAGTAGCGGGGGATCCTACAATGAGCAGTTCTTC.

The CDR3 is CASSLDSGAVDTQYF. The CDR3 bases are TGCGCCAGCAGCTTGGACTCGGGAGCGGTAGATACGCAGTATTTT. V usage is TRBV5-1 and J usage is TRBJ2-3, with D possibly TRBD2 on 6 matching bases. The CDR3 is 15 amino acids. Between the trimmed V and J ends, which lost 0 bases and 5 bases, there was a span of 13 bases. The germline gives CDR1 SGHRS, CDR2 YFSETQ.

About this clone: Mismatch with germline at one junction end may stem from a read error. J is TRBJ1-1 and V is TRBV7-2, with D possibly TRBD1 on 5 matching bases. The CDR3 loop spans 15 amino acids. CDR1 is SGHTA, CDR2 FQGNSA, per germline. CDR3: CASSPSRGAGTEAFF. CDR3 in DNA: TGCGCCAGCAGCCCCTCAAGAGGGGCGGGCACTGAAGCTTTCTTT.

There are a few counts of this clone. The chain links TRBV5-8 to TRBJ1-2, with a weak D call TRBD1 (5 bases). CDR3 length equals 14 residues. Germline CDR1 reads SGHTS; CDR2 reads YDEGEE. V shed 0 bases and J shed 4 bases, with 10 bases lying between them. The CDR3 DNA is TGTGCCAGCAGCTTGGTTAAGGGGCCCTATGGCTACACCTTC. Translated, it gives CASSLVKGPYGYTF.

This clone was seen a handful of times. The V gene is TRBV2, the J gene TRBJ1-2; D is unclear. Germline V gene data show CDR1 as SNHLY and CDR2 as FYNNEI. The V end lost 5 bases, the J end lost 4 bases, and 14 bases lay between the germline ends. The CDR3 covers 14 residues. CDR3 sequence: CASSSPALIYGYTF. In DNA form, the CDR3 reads TGTGCCAGCAGTTCCCCGGCCCTGATCTATGGCTACACCTTC.

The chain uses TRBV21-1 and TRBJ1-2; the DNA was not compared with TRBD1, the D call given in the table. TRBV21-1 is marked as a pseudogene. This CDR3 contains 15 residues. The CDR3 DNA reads TGTGCCAGCAGCTCGCGGACAGGGGGCTGGAATGGCTACACCTTC. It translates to CASSSRTGGWNGYTF.

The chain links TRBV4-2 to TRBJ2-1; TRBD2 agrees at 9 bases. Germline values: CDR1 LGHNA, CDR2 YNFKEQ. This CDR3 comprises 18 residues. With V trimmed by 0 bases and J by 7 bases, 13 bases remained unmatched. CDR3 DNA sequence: TGTGCCAGCAGCCAAGATCCATTTGGGCGGGGGGGGTTTAATGAGCAGTTCTTC. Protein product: CASSQDPFGRGGFNEQFF.